This T cell receptor beta chain came from a study of blood T cells in healthy people across ages. In the study overall: The capture of about one barcoded beta molecule per two T cells was achieved by template switching.

The V end was cut by 7 bases, the J end by 5 bases, with 13 bases between. Germline-derived CDR1 and CDR2 are LGHNA and YNFKEQ. This CDR3 has 13 amino acids. The use of a sample-barcoded 5' primer and a J-beta primer mix characterized a second PCR of roughly 7 to 11 cycles. TCRdb reprocessed the 5' RACE reads with MiXCR, giving one entry per CDR3 protein. The sample gives roughly 1,300,000 distinct CDR3 sequences, approximately 59% of which show up once; 6.5% to 8.5% is in the top ten. The receptor's source is a man between 18 and 35 years old in good health. The specimen was blood. The V gene is TRBV4-2, the J gene TRBJ2-3; the D is unclear. The DNA of the CDR3 is TGTGCCAGCACAAAGGCAGGTGGAGATACGCAGTATTTT. Its translation: CASTKAGGDTQYF.